The next 19 T cell receptor beta chains were all read from a single sample in a study of blood T cell repertoires in COVID-19. The repertoire was sequenced with immunoSEQ multiplex PCR; TCRdb's copy has only in-frame clones and lacks some. This repertoire shows about 280,000 clones, roughly 87% found once; its top ten account for 10% to 15%. The sample taken for sequencing was peripheral blood. The source is a human donor in a cohort sampled during active COVID-19.

This sequence joins TRBV5-1 and TRBJ1-1, with D hard to call. CDR3 length: 14 amino acids. Per the germline V gene, CDR1 is SGHRS and CDR2 is YFSETQ. V was cut by 0 bases and J by 2 bases, with 8 bases left in between. CDR3 nucleotides: TGCGCCAGCAGCTTGGCCCCAGATAACACTGAAGCTTTCTTT. Translating gives CASSLAPDNTEAFF.

The chain employs TRBV12-2 and TRBJ1-2; the table's D gene call, TRBD1, was not cross checked with the DNA. TRBV12-2 is a listed pseudogene. The CDR3 sequence is 13 residues long. CDR3 coding DNA: TGTGCAAGTCGCTTACCCAGGGCTGATGGCTACACCTTC. It yields the protein CASRLPRADGYTF.

V is TRBV15 and J is TRBJ2-7, with unresolved D. Germline CDR1 LNHNV, CDR2 YYDKDF (reference sequence). V was clipped by 7 bases and J by 5 bases, with 6 bases between them. The CDR3 has 10 amino acids. The DNA for the CDR3 is TGTGCCACCACTTATGACGAGCAGTACTTC. Amino acid sequence: CATTYDEQYF.

V and J are TRBV19 and TRBJ2-2; D is perhaps TRBD1 (6 bases). Looked up from germline, CDR1 is LNHDA and CDR2 is SQIVND (reference sequence). V lost 1 base and J 7 bases, leaving 10 bases between the germline ends. CDR3 length equals 14 residues. The CDR3 loop reads CASSIGNRVGELFF. In DNA, the CDR3 is TGTGCCAGTAGTATAGGGAACAGGGTCGGGGAGCTGTTTTTT.

This clone was counted once. The rearrangement links TRBV5-4 to TRBJ2-7, with D possibly matching TRBD2 (5 bases). Germline values: CDR1 SGHNT, CDR2 YYREEE (reference sequence). Trimming stripped 3 bases from V and 2 bases from J, with 12 bases between. The CDR3 has 14 amino acids. CDR3 sequence: CASSSREYPYEQYF. The CDR3 nucleotides read TGTGCCAGCAGCTCAAGGGAGTACCCCTACGAGCAGTACTTC.

The chain links TRBV18 to TRBJ1-1, with D maybe TRBD1 (5 bases). This CDR3 comprises 13 residues. The germline V gene encodes CDR1 KGHSH and CDR2 LQKENI. V was cut by 3 bases and J by 5 bases, with 10 bases left in between. The CDR3 loop reads CASSPSGGTEAFF. The CDR3 DNA follows: TGTGCCAGCTCACCCTCTGGGGGGACTGAAGCTTTCTTT.

This clone was observed a few times. The V gene is TRBV10-3, the J gene TRBJ2-7, with D unresolved. The CDR3 runs to 13 residues. V was cut by 10 bases and J by 6 bases, with 19 bases left in between. Germline CDR1 reads ENHRY; CDR2 reads SYGVKD. The DNA of the CDR3 is TGTGCCAGCAAACGTCCCAGTACGGGCGAGCAGTACTTC. Protein product: CASKRPSTGEQYF.

The chain couples TRBV2 to TRBJ2-2, with D perhaps TRBD1 (6 bases). V was cut by 7 bases and J by 3 bases, with 6 bases left in between. CDR1 SNHLY and CDR2 FYNNEI come from the germline V gene. CDR3 length: 12 amino acids. The CDR3 loop reads CASNRDTGELFF. For the CDR3, the DNA is TGTGCCAGCAACAGGGACACCGGGGAGCTGTTTTTT.

This sequence joins TRBV6-2 or TRBV6-3 and TRBJ2-3; TRBD2 matches at 8 bases. Trimming took 0 bases from V and 7 from J; bases not matched to a gene: 3. CDR1 is MNHEY, CDR2 SVGEGT, per germline. This CDR3 is built from 14 residues. CDR3 residues: CASSYSAGGHTQYF. As DNA, the CDR3 is TGTGCCAGCAGTTACTCCGCGGGGGGACATACGCAGTATTTT.

The chain combines TRBV5-1 with TRBJ1-1; D unresolved. This CDR3 is built from 11 residues. V shed 5 bases and J shed 3 bases, with 5 bases lying between them. Germline CDR1 SGHRS, CDR2 YFSETQ. This CDR3 reads CASRRDTEAFF. The CDR3 DNA is TGCGCCAGCAGGAGGGACACTGAAGCTTTCTTT. Combining the CDR3 with reference TRBV5-1 and TRBJ1-1 gives the whole variable domain KAGVTQTPRYLIKTRGQQVTLSCSPISGHRSVSWYQQTPGQGLQFLFEYFSETQRNKGNFPGRFSGRQFSNSRSEMNVSTLELGDSALYLCASRRDTEAFFGQGTRLTVV.

The genes are TRBV4-3 and TRBJ2-2; 9 bases agree with TRBD2. This CDR3 spans 18 amino acids. Germline V gene sequence: CDR1 LGHNA, CDR2 YSLEER. The V and J ends lost 0 bases and 0 bases, in that order; junction bases with no gene match: 5. The CDR3 nucleotides read TGCGCCAGCAGCCAAGATCGCCTAGCGGGGACGAACACCGGGGAGCTGTTTTTT. This sequence encodes CASSQDRLAGTNTGELFF.

The chain has TRBV19 and TRBJ1-5; D perhaps matches TRBD1 (5 bases). V was cut by 5 bases and J by 1 base, with 12 bases left in between. In germline, CDR1 is LNHDA, CDR2 SQIVND (reference sequence). This CDR3 has 15 residues. CDR3 DNA sequence: TGTGCCAGTAGTTCAGTAGGGGTGAGCAATCAGCCCCAGCATTTT. It specifies CASSSVGVSNQPQHF.

This chain links TRBV29-1 with TRBJ1-1, with 12 positions matching TRBD1. Germline V CDR1 and CDR2: SQVTM, ANQGSEA. This CDR3 spans 15 amino acids. The ends lost 6 bases at V and 4 bases at J; junction bases unmatched: 9. The CDR3 protein is CSVTGTGGKSTEAFF. The CDR3, as DNA: TGCAGCGTCACCGGGACAGGGGGCAAGAGCACTGAAGCTTTCTTT.

The chain is built from TRBV18 and TRBJ1-1; maybe TRBD1 (6 bases). CDR3 length equals 14 residues. Germline loops: CDR1 KGHSH, CDR2 LQKENI. Trimming stripped 4 bases from V and 1 base from J, with 10 bases between. Here the CDR3 DNA reads TGTGCCAGCTCACGACCAGGGGAGAACACTGAAGCTTTCTTT. Encoded protein: CASSRPGENTEAFF.

The V gene is TRBV2, the J gene TRBJ2-2; 9 nucleotides align to TRBD1. The CDR3 consists of 17 residues. Germline trimming cut 0 bases from V and 5 bases from J; bases unmatched to any gene: 7. Germline assignment: CDR1 SNHLY and CDR2 FYNNEI. The CDR3 DNA follows: TGTGCCAGCAGTGAAGCCGGGACAGGGATACTTACCGGGGAGCTGTTTTTT. Translation gives CASSEAGTGILTGELFF.

CDR3 region: CASSLQGYNEQFF. As DNA, the CDR3 is TGCGCCAGCAGCTTGCAGGGGTACAATGAGCAGTTCTTC. The chain is built from TRBV5-1 and TRBJ2-1; D may be TRBD1 (6 bases). CDR1 SGHRS and CDR2 YFSETQ come from the germline V gene. V was cut by 1 base and J by 4 bases, with 6 bases left in between. CDR3 size: 13 residues.

This clone was observed a single time. The rearrangement uses TRBV29-1 and TRBJ2-1; tentative D call: TRBD2 (5 bases). Germline-derived CDR1 and CDR2 are SQVTM and ANQGSEA. This CDR3 is 14 amino acids long. V lost 5 bases to trimming and J lost 0 bases, with 11 bases between them. CDR3 loop: CSVRPAASYNEQFF. DNA of the CDR3: TGCAGCGTTCGTCCAGCGGCCTCCTACAATGAGCAGTTCTTC.

Only a few counts were recorded for this clone. The chain carries TRBV28 and TRBJ2-7, with 7 bases identical to TRBD2. J lost 7 bases, V lost 1 base, and 7 bases had no gene match. CDR1 is MDHEN and CDR2 is SYDVKM in the germline V gene. The CDR3 loop spans 14 amino acids. The CDR3 DNA reads TGTGCCAGCAGTTTATCTCGGCGGGAGAGTGAGCAGTACTTC. Its translation: CASSLSRRESEQYF. The full variable domain, its missing parts supplied by reference TRBV28 and TRBJ2-7, is DVKVTQSSRYLVKRTGEKVFLECVQDMDHENMFWYRQDPGLGLRLIYFSYDVKMKEKGDIPEGYSVSREKKERFSLILESASTNQTSMYLCASSLSRRESEQYFGPGTRLTVT.

This chain joins TRBV6-6 and TRBJ1-5; tentatively, D is TRBD1 (6 bases). This CDR3 is built from 16 residues. The V end was cut by 5 bases, the J end by 5 bases, with 19 bases between. CDR1 is MNHNY, CDR2 SVGAGI, per germline (reference sequence). The CDR3 region is CASSPRPGHRDQPQHF. The CDR3 DNA sequence: TGTGCCAGCAGTCCTCGACCGGGACACAGAGATCAGCCCCAGCATTTT.